This T cell receptor beta chain was sequenced during a study of T cell repertoires in cytomegalovirus infection. TCRdb re-analysed the reads in MiXCR, keeping a single row per CDR3 protein. This table holds about 830,000 distinct CDR3 sequences, about 30% found once. Points from the study as a whole: HLA-C-restricted TCR beta clonotypes specific for CMV led the ex vivo response. The cumulative frequency of public TCR beta families distinguished individuals who carried CMV together with the relevant HLA.

The CDR3 contains 16 residues. With V trimmed by 4 bases and J by 5 bases, 13 bases remained unmatched. CDR1 MDHEN and CDR2 SYDVKM come from the germline V gene. This clonotype has a single count. The antigen is not known. The sample was cultured CD8+ T cells from PBMCs, taken from culture after CMV antigen stimulation. This TCR was recovered from a human donor in good health (CMV status not recorded). Some clones in this sample may be carry-over from other donors' samples. This chain links TRBV28 with TRBJ2-7; 8 positions match TRBD2. The CDR3 DNA follows: TGTGCCAGCAGTTCGACTCCGGGACTAGGGTGGGACGAGCAGTACTTC. It specifies CASSSTPGLGWDEQYF.